This record looks at one T cell receptor (beta chain) sequence and its context. No cognate antigen has been identified for it. Base quality data are lacking; no much larger clone is found one base away. This record belongs to a study of regulatory T cells in long-lasting Graves disease listed by TCRdb under 2021. Study-level background: Patients with newly diagnosed Graves' disease had been on antithyroid drugs for under 3 months. Peripheral blood TCR sequencing and RNA sequencing compared persistent Graves' disease patients with newly diagnosed Graves' disease patients. The study was registered as a clinical trial and conducted in China. A total of about 35 samples underwent TCR sequencing, from roughly 13 patients with persistent Graves' disease and 20 or so patients with newly diagnosed Graves' disease. Points the paper makes about the study in general: Only peripheral blood was studied, because thyroid tissue, the primary lesion, was inaccessible. Compared with newly diagnosed patients, patients with persistent Graves' disease had lower TCR Shannon entropy and fewer highly expanded clones, which suggests clonal expansion. The authors acknowledged the small sample size as a limitation that may reduce accuracy. Sequencing and analysis were restricted to the TCR beta chain. Preferential use of TRBV28, TRBJ1-2 and TRBJ2-5 was observed in persistent disease, whereas TRBV20-1 and TRBJ2-1 were favored in newly diagnosed disease. Persistent patients shared more public clonotypes among themselves (2,741) than newly diagnosed patients did (more than 950).

What the time point label conveys for this sample: newly diagnosed GD, antithyroid drugs for less than 3 months. For both TCR sequencing and RNA sequencing, RNA was extracted from PBMCs in TRIzol. The diagnosis of Graves' disease was made according to American Thyroid Association guidelines. The patients came from an endocrinology department in Xi'an, China. From each patient, approximately 9 milliliters of peripheral blood was collected into an EDTA anticoagulant tube. Ficoll Paque Plus density gradient separation was used to isolate PBMCs, and no further T cell sorting was done. An Agilent 2100 Bioanalyzer and agarose gel were used to assess RNA quality, and a NanoDrop 2000 was used to measure RNA concentration. The library was produced with multiplex PCR. The sequencer listed for this sample is Illumina HiSeq 4000. iRepertoire HTBI primers and Arm-PCR amplification of CDR3 regions were used to construct TCR beta libraries. Before sequencing, the PCR products went through gel purification. As for the authors' bioinformatics: A total of roughly 67 TRBV and 14 TRBJ segments were identified across samples and were used for gene usage analysis of CDR3 amino acid clonotypes. Filtered high-quality paired reads were merged into contigs using COPE and FqMerger. BLAST was used to align contigs to the IMGT TRBV, TRBD and TRBJ reference genes, and CDR3 was defined following IMGT. Clonotypes above 0.1% frequency were classified as highly expanded clones. Shannon entropy served as the measure of repertoire diversity, while the Gini coefficient captured V-J evenness. Public clonotypes were defined as clonotypes shared by more than one individual. Using fastp at Q25 and MiXCR, TCRdb reprocessed the public reads and kept productive beta chains. Every distinct CDR3 protein forms one entry, paired with its most common genes and DNA. Clone size and V and J calls follow TCRdb, not the original study. In this sample the table shows about 440,000 distinct CDR3 sequences, under 15% of which occur a single time. 16% of the sample rests with the top ten.

The germline V gene provides CDR1 MGHRA and CDR2 YSYEKL. The germline V and J ends show losses of 4 bases and 2 bases respectively, and no gene match explains 4 bases of the junction. The CDR3 has 15 amino acids, counting the end cysteine and phenylalanine. CDR3 DNA is the only sequence kept; it has 45 bases, read in frame from the first base. The data also belong to a second study, concerning T cells in Graves' hyperthyroidism and ophthalmopathy. The second investigation adds: Graves' hyperthyroidism was defined as stable when no progression to ophthalmopathy occurred over 18 months of follow-up. Hyperthyroidism patients were newly diagnosed, had a disease duration of under 2 months, and were aged 18 to 65 years. Any patient with an uncontrolled infection, another autoimmune disease, pregnancy or lactation was excluded. Diagnoses were established on the basis of clinical symptoms, serum thyroxine and TRAb, thyroid ultrasound, and orbital computed tomography. The TCR CDR3 was subjected to a first round of RT-PCR using the HTBI primer set and the Qiagen OneStep RT-PCR kit. Most expanded thyroid clonotypes (frequency above 0.001) were also detected in blood, suggesting blood repertoires may reflect thyroid immune responses. In cross-validation, a model built on a 13 V-J signature told ophthalmopathy apart from stable hyperthyroidism with 85% to 90% sensitivity and about 81% specificity, and in testing the same model reached 80%/75%. In validation, the model predicted progression to ophthalmopathy with approximately 71% sensitivity and 72% to 85% specificity, a median of around six months before onset. A discovery cohort of about 95 patients, approximately 45 with Graves' ophthalmopathy and approximately 55 with stable Graves' hyperthyroidism, was used to find distinguishing TCR V-J signatures. Prospective prediction of ophthalmopathy was tested in an independent validation cohort of under 20 hyperthyroidism patients and 17 patients who later progressed to ophthalmopathy. The roughly 94 discovery patients were randomly divided into training and test sets at a 7:3 ratio. In roughly six Graves' hyperthyroidism patients, the study also compared T-cell repertoires from thyroid tissue with T-cell repertoires from blood. After sampling, hyperthyroidism patients received methimazole starting at 30 mg daily, and ophthalmopathy patients received high-dose intravenous methylprednisolone. A second multiplex PCR round built the libraries, followed by size selection and purification. The libraries were sequenced on an Illumina HiSeq2000 using paired-end 100 bp reads. SOAPnuke was used to process the raw data, with reads discarded if the reads contained adapters or uncalled bases, had a mean Phred below 15, or lacked an exact constant-primer or identifier match. COPE v1.2.5 was used to merge the high-quality paired reads, and each unique nucleotide sequence was defined as a clonotype. MiTCR v1.1 was used to align clonotypes to the IMGT TRBV, TRBD and TRBJ reference segments. Analysis was restricted to V-J combinations with a frequency above 0.0001, which covered just over 98% of repertoires. The TCS score was defined as the ratio of F50 (clonal expansion) to E x V (chaos), calculated using BLOSUM62-based TCRdist between CDR3 peptides within each V-J. Welch's t-statistics and random forest reduced around 550 V-J features to roughly 13, which were used in a naive Bayes classifier (R e1071). No statistical method was used to fix the sample size in advance, and group allocation was not hidden from the investigators. TCR Vbeta CDR3 sequencing of 120 to 150 peripheral blood samples (over 40 ophthalmopathy, roughly 72 hyperthyroidism and roughly 17 progressor patients) is reported in the paper.

This receptor was taken from a woman in her 30s with Graves disease. Donor details come from another sample of the same person, matched by shared clones. Material: peripheral blood mononuclear cells (PBMCs), obtained at new diagnosis, from a patient treated with antithyroid drugs. The sequence joins TRBV4-1 to TRBJ2-3; TRBD1 fits 9 bases in the junction. The DNA is TGCGCCAGCAGCCGAACAGGGGGCAACACAGATACGCAGTATTTT. The resulting protein is CASSRTGGNTDTQYF.